The 28 T cell receptor beta chains below were found in one sample sequenced in a study of OX40 agonist ivuxolimab in advanced cancers. Assay: immunoSEQ multiplex PCR; the TCRdb copy retains only in-frame clones and omits some. Here the sample spans around 82,000 clones, roughly nine tenths being singletons. This material consisted of CD4+ or CD8+ T cells sorted from blood, taken in a trial of the OX40 agonist ivuxolimab. Every receptor here comes from an adult with an advanced solid tumor such as melanoma, head and neck, liver or kidney cancer.

The rearrangement uses TRBV4-2 and TRBJ2-7; TRBD2 matches 7 bases. Germline CDR1 reads LGHNA; CDR2 reads YNFKEQ. This CDR3 is built from 15 residues. The V segment lost 0 bases and the J segment 2 bases; nucleotides outside the gene matches: 4. The CDR3 bases are TGTGCCAGCAGCCAAGATGGGGGAGGGCCCTACGAGCAGTACTTC. It encodes CASSQDGGGPYEQYF.

The chain uses TRBV28 and TRBJ2-7; TRBD1 agrees at 9 bases. V trimming: 2 bases; J trimming: 4 bases; junction bases outside the gene matches: 6. CDR3 length equals 15 residues. CDR1 is MDHEN and CDR2 is SYDVKM in the germline V gene. CDR3 region: CASSLTGTGIYEQYF. DNA for the CDR3: TGTGCCAGCAGTTTAACCGGGACAGGGATTTACGAGCAGTACTTC.

The chain links TRBV28 to TRBJ1-4; D perhaps matches TRBD1 (6 bases). The length of the CDR3 is 15 residues. Germline V CDR1 and CDR2: MDHEN, SYDVKM. The V end lost 5 bases, the J end lost 8 bases, and 18 bases lay between the germline ends. The CDR3 loop reads CASSNQGGAREKLFF. Here the CDR3 DNA reads TGTGCCAGCAGTAACCAAGGGGGGGCGCGGGAAAAACTGTTTTTT.

V is TRBV2 and J is TRBJ2-7; D possibly corresponds to TRBD2 (5 bases). V was clipped by 0 bases and J by 6 bases, with 12 bases between them. There are 14 residues in the CDR3. Germline-derived CDR1 and CDR2 are SNHLY and FYNNEI. The DNA for the CDR3 is TGTGCCAGCAGTGAAGCGGGAGTAGTATCCGAGCAGTACTTC. Translating gives CASSEAGVVSEQYF.

V usage is TRBV6-1 and J usage is TRBJ1-2; D gene ambiguous. V was shortened by 11 bases and J by 5 bases, with 15 bases between the two germline ends. Germline V gene lookup returns CDR1 MNHNS and CDR2 SASEGT. The CDR3 has 12 amino acids. CDR3 in amino acids: CAVLPQPYGYTF. CDR3 coding DNA: TGTGCCGTTTTACCGCAGCCTTATGGCTACACCTTC.

At least ten counts were recorded for this clone. This chain uses TRBV11-1 with TRBJ2-7, with D possibly matching TRBD1 (5 bases). V lost 2 bases and J 3 bases, leaving 14 bases between the germline ends. Germline CDR1 is SGHAT and CDR2 is FQDESV (reference sequence). The CDR3 sequence is 15 residues long. As DNA, the CDR3 is TGTGCCAGCAGCTTATATCAGGGCCCCAACTACGAGCAGTACTTC. Amino acids: CASSLYQGPNYEQYF.

The CDR3 DNA reads as TGTGCCAGCAGTCTCCGACAGGGCCCCTACGAGCAGTACTTC. Protein sequence: CASSLRQGPYEQYF. The V call is TRBV6-4, the J call TRBJ2-7; 7 bases agree with TRBD1. With 5 bases clipped from V and 2 bases from J, the junction kept 6 bases outside the gene matches. CDR1 and CDR2 (germline): MRHNA, SNTAGT. The CDR3 totals 14 residues.

Here the CDR3 reads CSVRMGGGTGELFF. The CDR3 DNA reads as TGCAGCGTTAGGATGGGGGGCGGCACCGGGGAGCTGTTTTTT. The chain links TRBV29-1 to TRBJ2-2, with D tentatively TRBD1 or TRBD2 (6 bases each). Trimming pared 5 bases from V and 4 bases from J, leaving 14 bases between. Germline-derived CDR1 and CDR2 are SQVTM and ANQGSEA. The CDR3 contains 14 residues.

The chain combines TRBV28 with TRBJ1-1, with D maybe TRBD1 (6 bases). Germline V CDR1 and CDR2: MDHEN, SYDVKM. This CDR3 is built from 13 residues. V was clipped by 7 bases and J by 0 bases, with 9 bases between them. The CDR3 here is CASNGQLNTEAFF. CDR3 sequence (DNA): TGTGCCAGCAACGGACAGTTGAACACTGAAGCTTTCTTT.

The chain recombines TRBV19 with TRBJ2-7; 7 nucleotides align to TRBD1. This CDR3 region has 14 residues. V lost 6 bases to trimming and J lost 6 bases; unmatched junction nucleotides: 11. The V gene's germline CDR1 is LNHDA and CDR2 SQIVND (reference sequence). In DNA, the CDR3 is TGTGCCAGTAGAATGACAGGGTTCGCGGCCGAGCAGTACTTC. Its translation: CASRMTGFAAEQYF.

The table lists this clone with a count of one. V gene TRBV2 combines with J gene TRBJ1-1, with a possible D match to TRBD1 (5 bases). Trimming shortened V by 10 bases and J by 0 bases, and 21 bases separated the two germline ends. CDR1 is SNHLY and CDR2 is FYNNEI in the germline V gene. The CDR3 sequence is 16 residues long. This CDR3 reads CAILSNVGRMNTEAFF. The CDR3 DNA is TGTGCCATACTATCGAACGTGGGACGGATGAACACTGAAGCTTTCTTT.

With respect to this clone: The junction departs from the called germline gene at one end, perhaps through a read error. Other DNA sequences in the sample encode the same CDR3. The chain carries TRBV9 and TRBJ2-2, with D maybe TRBD2 (5 bases). This CDR3 is 12 amino acids long. Germline V CDR1 and CDR2: SGDLS, YYNGEE. CDR3 in DNA: TGTGCCAGCAGCCAGGCCGCCGGGGAACTGTTTTTT. This translates into CASSQAAGELFF.

The rearrangement joins TRBV27 to TRBJ2-7; the D gene is possibly TRBD1 (6 bases). This CDR3 region has 14 residues. Trimming cost V 3 bases and J 1 base, with 10 bases left between them. CDR1 and CDR2 (germline): MNHEY, SMNVEV (reference sequence). This CDR3 is CASSFGTQSYEQYF. DNA of the CDR3: TGTGCCAGCAGTTTTGGGACACAGTCCTACGAGCAGTACTTC.

The CDR3: CAWSVGPAVSYTF. In nucleotides, the CDR3 is TGTGCCTGGAGTGTAGGGCCCGCGGTGAGCTACACCTTC. This sequence joins TRBV30 and TRBJ1-2; no firm D call. Between the trimmed V and J ends, which lost 0 bases and 9 bases, there was a span of 14 bases. CDR1 and CDR2 from the germline V gene are GTSNPN and SVGIG (reference sequence). This CDR3 has 13 amino acids. Looking up the rest from reference TRBV30 and TRBJ1-2 gives the full variable domain: SQTIHQWPATLVQPVGSPLSLECTVEGTSNPNLYWYRQAAGRGLQLLFYSVGIGQISSEVPQNLSASRPQDRQFILSSKKLLLSDSGFYLCAWSVGPAVSYTFGSGTRLTVV.

The rearrangement joins TRBV7-3 to TRBJ2-3; D unresolved. CDR3 length: 15 amino acids. V lost 4 bases, J lost 2 bases, and 13 bases lay in between. The germline CDR1 and CDR2 sequences are SGHTA and FQGTGA. The CDR3 region has the DNA TGTGCCAGCAGCTCGGCGACCGGGTACACAGATACGCAGTATTTT. Translation gives CASSSATGYTDTQYF.

The V call is TRBV29-1, the J call TRBJ2-5, with 7 bases fitting TRBD2. Germline CDR1 SQVTM, CDR2 ANQGSEA. The CDR3 consists of 13 residues. The ends lost 3 bases at V and 0 bases at J; junction bases unmatched: 1. The CDR3 DNA sequence: TGCAGCGTTGATAGCGGGTACCAAGAGACCCAGTACTTC. As protein: CSVDSGYQETQYF.

The V call is TRBV9, the J call TRBJ2-3; maybe TRBD1 (6 bases). V dropped 0 bases and J dropped 2 bases, with 10 bases sitting between them. Germline V gene lookup returns CDR1 SGDLS and CDR2 YYNGEE. This CDR3 has 15 residues. This CDR3 is CASSVGGGTTDTQYF. In DNA, the CDR3 is TGTGCCAGCAGCGTAGGAGGGGGAACCACAGATACGCAGTATTTT.

Regarding this clone: The junction differs from germline at one of its ends, possibly a read error. The J gene is TRBJ1-4, the V gene TRBV11-2; unclear D gene. Germline CDR1 reads SGHAT; CDR2 reads FQNNGV. The CDR3 spans 15 residues. The CDR3 is CASSLESPRREKLFF. The CDR3 DNA reads as TGTGCCAGCAGCCTAGAATCACCCCGGCGCGAAAAACTGTTTTTT.

A note on this clone: The same CDR3 arises from other DNA sequences in this sample as well. The chain has TRBV30 and TRBJ2-2, with D perhaps assigned TRBD1 or TRBD2 (6 bases each). The length of the CDR3 is 15 residues. Germline loops: CDR1 GTSNPN, CDR2 SVGIG (reference sequence). Trimming left V 2 bases short and J 5 bases short, with 15 bases between. The CDR3 DNA is TGTGCCTGGAGTTTTTTAGGGGGGCGGACCGGGGAGCTGTTTTTT. Its protein product is CAWSFLGGRTGELFF.

The chain joins TRBV18 to TRBJ2-1, with 8 bases lining up with TRBD2. V shed 3 bases, J shed 8 bases, and the junction held 9 bases outside the gene matches. CDR3 size: 15 residues. From germline, CDR1 is KGHSH and CDR2 LQKENI. The CDR3 coding sequence is TGTGCCAGCTCACCTCAAAGCGGGAGTAGTGATGAGCAGTTCTTC. Translating gives CASSPQSGSSDEQFF.

This chain links TRBV10-2 with TRBJ1-5, with TRBD1 identical over 8 bases. Germline CDR1 WSHSY, CDR2 SAAADI. The CDR3 is 15 residues long. J was trimmed by 4 bases and V by 5 bases; bases with no gene match: 7. CDR3 in DNA: TGCGCCAGCAGTAGCAGGGGGCTATCAAATCAGCCCCAGCATTTT. Translated: CASSSRGLSNQPQHF.

Remarks on this clone: Other DNA variants within this sample encode the same CDR3. As DNA, the CDR3 is TGCAGCGGGGGGCAGAGCTCCTACAATGAGCAGTTCTTC. This gives the protein CSGGQSSYNEQFF. V and J are TRBV29-1 and TRBJ2-1, with D maybe TRBD1 (6 bases). The V gene lost 7 bases and the J gene lost 0 bases, with 10 bases spanning the gap. This CDR3 region has 13 residues. Looked up from germline, CDR1 is SQVTM and CDR2 is ANQGSEA.

The gene calls are TRBV27 and TRBJ2-7; a weak D match, TRBD2 (6 bases). V gave up 2 bases and J gave up 7 bases, with 18 bases separating them. Per the germline V gene, CDR1 is MNHEY and CDR2 is SMNVEV (reference sequence). This CDR3 comprises 15 residues. The CDR3 region has the DNA TGTGCCAGCAGTTTAGGGACTCCGAGCTCAGGGGAGCAGTACTTC. Residues: CASSLGTPSSGEQYF.

The V gene is TRBV27, the J gene TRBJ2-3, with D possibly matching TRBD1 (5 bases). The CDR3 spans 16 residues. V lost 3 bases, J lost 0 bases, and 13 bases lay in between. CDR1 is MNHEY, CDR2 SMNVEV, per germline (reference sequence). CDR3 amino acids: CASSFQGSTSTDTQYF. CDR3 DNA sequence: TGTGCCAGCAGTTTCCAGGGCAGCACAAGCACAGATACGCAGTATTTT.

V is TRBV28 and J is TRBJ1-1, with D perhaps matching TRBD1 (5 bases). The CDR3 loop spans 14 amino acids. V gave up 6 bases and J gave up 0 bases, with 11 bases separating them. Germline V gives CDR1 MDHEN, CDR2 SYDVKM. The DNA of the CDR3 is TGTGCCAGCAGCTGGGGGGGAATGAACACTGAAGCTTTCTTT. This translates into CASSWGGMNTEAFF. The whole variable domain, filled in from reference TRBV28 and TRBJ1-1, reads DVKVTQSSRYLVKRTGEKVFLECVQDMDHENMFWYRQDPGLGLRLIYFSYDVKMKEKGDIPEGYSVSREKKERFSLILESASTNQTSMYLCASSWGGMNTEAFFGQGTRLTVV.

The chain joins TRBV19 to TRBJ2-2; weak D call: TRBD1 (5 bases). The V gene lost 3 bases and the J gene lost 5 bases, with 22 bases spanning the gap. The CDR3 covers 18 residues. Germline V gives CDR1 LNHDA, CDR2 SQIVND (reference sequence). CDR3 sequence: CASSITGPRPTVTGELFF. The CDR3 DNA sequence: TGTGCCAGTAGTATCACAGGTCCTCGGCCCACCGTGACCGGGGAGCTGTTTTTT.

V is TRBV27 and J is TRBJ1-2; D might be TRBD1 (5 bases). This CDR3 has 15 amino acids. V shed 2 bases and J shed 4 bases, with 14 bases lying between them. Per the germline V gene, CDR1 is MNHEY and CDR2 is SMNVEV (reference sequence). CDR3 residues: CASSLHKSGTYGYTF. CDR3 sequence (DNA): TGTGCCAGCAGTTTACATAAATCAGGGACCTATGGCTACACCTTC.

The chain joins TRBV30 to TRBJ2-1, with TRBD2 as a possible D gene (6 bases). V dropped 0 bases and J dropped 8 bases, with 8 bases sitting between them. CDR1 is GTSNPN and CDR2 is SVGIG in the germline V gene (reference sequence). The CDR3 contains 12 residues. The CDR3, as DNA: TGTGCCTGGAGTGTAACGGGGGATGAGCAGTTCTTC. Its translation: CAWSVTGDEQFF. Based on the CDR3 plus reference TRBV30 and TRBJ2-1, the full variable domain is SQTIHQWPATLVQPVGSPLSLECTVEGTSNPNLYWYRQAAGRGLQLLFYSVGIGQISSEVPQNLSASRPQDRQFILSSKKLLLSDSGFYLCAWSVTGDEQFFGPGTRLTVL.